This T cell receptor (beta chain) is from a study of cytomegalovirus exposure and HLA in healthy donors. This CDR3 region has 15 residues. V shed 4 bases, J shed 1 base, and the junction held 3 bases outside the gene matches. The V gene's germline CDR1 is SGHDT and CDR2 YYEEEE. Both 60 Vbeta primers and 13 Jbeta primers went into the PCR. Sequencing used immunoSEQ multiplex PCR; TCRdb keeps in-frame clones, though not all of them. The data contain 15,000 to 20,000 clones, roughly 70% of them singletons. There are a few counts of this clone. This receptor was obtained from a man between 18 and 35 years old in good health and CMV-seronegative. Sequencing used PBMCs. V usage is TRBV5-6 and J usage is TRBJ2-5; 11 bases align to TRBD2. CDR3 DNA sequence: TGTGCCAGCAGCCCACTAGCGGGAGCCCAAGAGACCCAGTACTTC. It specifies CASSPLAGAQETQYF.